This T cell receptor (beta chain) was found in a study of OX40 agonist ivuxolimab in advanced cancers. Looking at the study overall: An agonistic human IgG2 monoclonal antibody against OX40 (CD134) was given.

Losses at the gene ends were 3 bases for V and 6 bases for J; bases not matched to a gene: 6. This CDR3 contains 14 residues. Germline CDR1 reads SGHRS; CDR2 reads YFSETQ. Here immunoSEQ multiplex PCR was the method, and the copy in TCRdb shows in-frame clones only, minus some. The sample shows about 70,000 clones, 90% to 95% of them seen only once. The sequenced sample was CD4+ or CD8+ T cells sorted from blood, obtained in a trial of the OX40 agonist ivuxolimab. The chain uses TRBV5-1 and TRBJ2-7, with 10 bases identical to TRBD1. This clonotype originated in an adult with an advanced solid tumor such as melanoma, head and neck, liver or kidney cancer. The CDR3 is CASSSGTGVVEQYF. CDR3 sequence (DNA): TGCGCCAGCAGCTCCGGGACAGGGGTAGTCGAGCAGTACTTC.